This T cell receptor beta chain was sequenced for a study of T cell responses to AZD1222 COVID-19 vaccine. Study conclusions and caveats: Baseline seropositivity characterized only a handful of AZD1222 recipients. Donors skewed white British and female; clonal diversity was possibly underestimated.

On this clone itself: The antigen is undetermined.

The data were produced by immunoSEQ multiplex PCR, yet TCRdb's version contains in-frame clones alone and is incomplete. The sample has about 120,000 clones; more than 85% are singletons. Trimming left V 4 bases short and J 4 bases short, with 5 bases between. Germline-derived CDR1 and CDR2 are LGHNA and YSLEER. This CDR3 spans 12 amino acids. Second doses were pooled across both intervals (about 4 or about 12 weeks). The sequence derives from an adult who received the AZD1222 COVID-19 vaccine. The rearrangement uses TRBV4-3 and TRBJ1-3; D remains unclear. Sequencing was performed on peripheral blood, taken 28 days after the second AZD1222 dose. This CDR3 is CASSLQGNTIYF. The CDR3 DNA reads TGCGCCAGCAGCCTCCAAGGAAACACCATATATTTT.